This TCR beta chain was obtained from a study of shared clonotypes between healthy human individuals. Once extracted for a subset, genomic DNA was divided evenly among several immunoSEQ plates. Template for every sorted-subset replicate PCR totaled around 200 ng DNA, around 32,000 T cell genomes. Measured with immunoSEQ multiplex PCR; TCRdb has only the in-frame clones, and not every one. This sample has a few million clones, with just over 90% found just once. Germline values: CDR1 SGHAT, CDR2 FQNNGV. The trim removed 3 bases at V and 3 bases at J, leaving 9 bases unmatched. The CDR3 runs to 16 residues.

Sequenced material: naive CD4+ T cells from PBMCs. Subset reported: CD45RA+ positively selected. The rearrangement uses TRBV11-2 and TRBJ2-3; 7 bases fit TRBD2. The clonotype originates from a man between 18 and 29 years old in good health. Some clones in this sample may be carry-over from other donors' samples. This CDR3 reads CASSFQVAAGTDTQYF. The CDR3 coding sequence is TGTGCCAGCAGCTTTCAGGTGGCAGCGGGAACAGATACGCAGTATTTT.